Below are 9 T cell receptor beta chains sequenced from a single sample in a study of glioma-infiltrating T cells. Using RNA template, CDR3s of TCR alpha and beta were amplified with iRepertoire arm-PCR. MiXCR was run by TCRdb on the multiplex PCR reads, yielding one entry per CDR3 protein. This table has 300,000 to 450,000 distinct CDR3 sequences, about two fifths appearing once. Sequencing used glioma tissue, nonneoplastic brain tissue, or PBMCs (not recorded which). The receptors shown here come from a human donor with low-grade glioma or glioblastoma, undergoing nonglioma brain surgery, or in good health (not recorded which).

The chain combines TRBV10-3 with TRBJ1-3; TRBD1 matches at 7 bases. The germline V gene has CDR1 ENHRY and CDR2 SYGVKD. J was trimmed by 0 bases and V by 7 bases; bases with no gene match: 6. The CDR3 spans 15 residues. The CDR3 bases are TGTGCCATCAAAGCGGACAGGTTCTCTGGAAACACCATATATTTT. Translated: CAIKADRFSGNTIYF.

This clonotype was seen at least ten times. The V gene is TRBV7-2, the J gene TRBJ2-1, with 7 bases fitting TRBD2. The germline V gene encodes CDR1 SGHTA and CDR2 FQGNSA. V shed 4 bases, J shed 2 bases, and the junction held 5 bases outside the gene matches. The CDR3 covers 15 residues. CDR3 nucleotides: TGTGCCAGCAGCTCCCTTACTAGCGCCTACAATGAGCAGTTCTTC. It specifies CASSSLTSAYNEQFF.

A word on this clonotype: Being one base from a much bigger clone, this may be a read error. This chain uses TRBV6-1 with TRBJ2-7, with a weak D call TRBD1 (5 bases). Germline CDR1 is MNHNS and CDR2 is SASEGT. V shed 5 bases and J shed 7 bases, with 15 bases lying between them. This CDR3 is 13 amino acids long. The CDR3 nucleotides read TGTGCCAGCAGTCCCCCAGGGTACAATGAGCAGTACTTC. This sequence encodes CASSPPGYNEQYF.

Worth noting for this clonotype: An end of the junction differs from the germline gene, which may be a read error. The gene calls are TRBV25-1 and TRBJ1-5; D possibly corresponds to TRBD1 (5 bases). The CDR3 extends over 15 amino acids. Germline V gives CDR1 MGHDK, CDR2 SYGVNS. CDR3 in DNA: TGTGCCAGCAGCCCTCGGGGGGGAAGTAATCGGCCCCAGCATTTT. Its protein is CASSPRGGSNRPQHF.

This clonotype was seen many times. The chain uses TRBV27 and TRBJ1-6; D remains ambiguous. Per the germline V gene, CDR1 is MNHEY and CDR2 is SMNVEV (reference sequence). Trimming took 3 bases from V and 8 from J, leaving 8 bases between them. The CDR3 extends over 13 amino acids. The CDR3 sequence: CASSLSWDSPLHF. The CDR3 nucleotides read TGTGCCAGCAGTTTGTCGTGGGATTCACCCCTCCACTTT.

The CDR3 DNA follows: TGCGCCAGCAGCTCCACACAGGGTTTGTACGAGCAGTACTTC. Amino acid sequence: CASSSTQGLYEQYF. This rearrangement joins TRBV5-1 to TRBJ2-7, with a weak D call TRBD1 (6 bases). This CDR3 region has 14 residues. The V end was cut by 3 bases, the J end by 4 bases, with 14 bases between. CDR1 is SGHRS, CDR2 YFSETQ, per germline.

The gene calls are TRBV24-1 and TRBJ2-7; no clear D. The ends were cut back, 5 bases at V and 3 bases at J, with 16 bases in the middle. The CDR3 totals 15 residues. Per germline, CDR1 KGHDR and CDR2 SFDVKD. This chain's CDR3 is CATSGEDGVGYEQYF. As DNA, the CDR3 is TGTGCCACCAGTGGAGAAGACGGAGTTGGCTACGAGCAGTACTTC.

V gene TRBV24-1 combines with J gene TRBJ1-3, with D unresolved. The length of the CDR3 is 13 residues. V lost 5 bases and J lost 1, with 5 bases in between. CDR1 KGHDR and CDR2 SFDVKD come from the germline V gene. The CDR3 region is CATSGVSGNTIYF. The CDR3 DNA is TGTGCCACCAGTGGGGTTTCTGGAAACACCATATATTTT.

The gene calls are TRBV12-3 or TRBV12-4 and TRBJ2-5; D call uncertain. The CDR3 totals 14 residues. With 3 bases removed from V and 1 base from J, the gap between germline ends came to 9 bases. Written as DNA, the CDR3 is TGTGCCAGCAGTTTTGCGCTACTCCAAGAGACCCAGTACTTC. Translating it yields CASSFALLQETQYF.